This T cell receptor beta chain derives from a study of blood T cell repertoires in COVID-19. Study summary: From the United States, Italy and Spain came samples of acute and convalescent COVID-19. In each case, the material was cDNA or gDNA derived from T cells, B-cell-depleted T cells, or PBMCs.

Original handling: By means of reference gene primer amplification, nucleated cell counts were estimated. Only in-frame clones appear in the TCRdb table, and some are missing; sequencing was by immunoSEQ multiplex PCR. D and trimming come from the DNA, and the V and J calls and clone size come from that table. Of hundreds of thousands of clones listed, around 86% are singletons. Of note for this clone: Since no conserved phenylalanine or tryptophan closes the CDR3, a read error is the likely cause. The DNA is omitted, as the CDR3 cannot be located on it reliably, and the CDR3 follows TCRdb's listing.

The sequenced material came from peripheral blood. The clonotype was recovered from a man aged 65-85 years with acute or convalescent COVID-19.

The CDR3 sequence: CAISETGTSGQG. The chain couples TRBV10-3 to TRBJ2-7; the DNA was not used to check the table's D call, TRBD2. Germline V gene data show CDR1 as ENHRY and CDR2 as SYGVKD. The CDR3 length is 12 residues, termini included.